Given below is one T cell receptor (beta chain) in context. The antigen remains undetermined. The treatment here: oral pan-JAK inhibitor, 5-10 mg twice daily. As part of sample collection, lesional scalp punch biopsies and peripheral blood were taken from alopecia areata patients. Germline V gene sequence: CDR1 SQVTM, CDR2 ANQGSEA. V was pared by 4 bases and J by 4 bases, with 11 bases between. CDR3 length equals 14 residues. These data belong to a study of CD8+ T cells in alopecia areata. Sequencing used cDNA as its template, made by extracting RNA and reverse transcribing it. Produced via immunoSEQ multiplex PCR; TCRdb's table is partial and in-frame only. The sample lists under 200,000 clones, 55% to 75% occurring once. General study findings and limits: Sharing of TCRs across patients appeared less clear than in mice, possibly for HLA-related reasons. Clonality was higher in lesional than normal scalp, especially in alopecia totalis/universalis.

The sample here was CD4+ T cells sorted from blood, taken at week 4, from a patient treated with tofacitinib. J is TRBJ2-6 and V is TRBV29-1, with D perhaps matching TRBD1 or TRBD2 (5 bases each). This clonotype originated in a human donor with alopecia areata. The CDR3: CSVVWGTGANVLTF. The CDR3 DNA reads TGCAGCGTTGTCTGGGGGACCGGGGCCAACGTCCTGACTTTC.